This T cell receptor beta chain came from a study of blood T cell repertoires in COVID-19. Across the whole study: COVID-19 samples from acute and convalescent phases originated in the United States, Italy and Spain. PBMCs, B-cell-depleted T cells, or T cells provided the cDNA or gDNA that made up the material.

Authors' data handling: Estimated nucleated cell counts came from reference gene primer amplification. Assay used: immunoSEQ multiplex PCR; TCRdb lists only in-frame clones, some missing. D and trimming come from the DNA, and the V and J calls and clone size come from that table. The sample holds about 21,000 clones, about 79% seen once. Trimming took 2 bases from V and 6 from J; bases not matched to a gene: 1. CDR3 length equals 14 residues. Germline V gene data show CDR1 as MRHNA and CDR2 as SNTAGT. The chain links TRBV6-4 to TRBJ2-1; TRBD2 matches 10 bases. Sequenced input: peripheral blood. The sequence came from a human donor in a cohort sampled during active COVID-19. The DNA of the CDR3 is TGTGCCAGCAGTGACGGGACTAGCGCCAATGAGCAGTTCTTC. Protein: CASSDGTSANEQFF.